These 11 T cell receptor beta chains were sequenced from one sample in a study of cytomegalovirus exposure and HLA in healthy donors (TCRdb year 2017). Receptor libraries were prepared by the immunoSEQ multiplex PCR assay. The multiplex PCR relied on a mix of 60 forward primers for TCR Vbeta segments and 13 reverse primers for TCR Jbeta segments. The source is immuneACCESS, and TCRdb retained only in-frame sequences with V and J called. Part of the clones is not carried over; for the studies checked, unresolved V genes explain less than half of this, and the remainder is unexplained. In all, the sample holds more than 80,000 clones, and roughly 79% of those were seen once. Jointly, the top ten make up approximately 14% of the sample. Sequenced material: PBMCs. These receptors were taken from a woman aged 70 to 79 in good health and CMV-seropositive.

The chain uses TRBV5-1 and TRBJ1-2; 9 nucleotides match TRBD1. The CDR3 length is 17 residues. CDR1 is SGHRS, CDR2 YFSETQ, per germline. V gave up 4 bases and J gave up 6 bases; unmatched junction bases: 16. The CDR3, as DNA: TGCGCCAGCAGCCCCCCCGGCGGGGACAGGGTTCGGGATGGCTACACCTTC. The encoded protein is CASSPPGGDRVRDGYTF.

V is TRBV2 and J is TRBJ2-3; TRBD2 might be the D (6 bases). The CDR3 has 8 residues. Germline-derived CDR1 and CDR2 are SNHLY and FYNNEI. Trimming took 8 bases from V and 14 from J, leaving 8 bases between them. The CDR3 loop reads CASGGAYF. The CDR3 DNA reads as TGTGCCAGCGGCGGGGCGTATTTT.

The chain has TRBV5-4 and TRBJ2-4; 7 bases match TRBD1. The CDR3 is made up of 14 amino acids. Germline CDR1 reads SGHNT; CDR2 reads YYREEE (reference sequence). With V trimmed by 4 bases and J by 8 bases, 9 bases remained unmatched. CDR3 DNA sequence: TGTGCCAGCAGCGGAACAGGGGAATCGGACATTCAGTACTTC. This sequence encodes CASSGTGESDIQYF.

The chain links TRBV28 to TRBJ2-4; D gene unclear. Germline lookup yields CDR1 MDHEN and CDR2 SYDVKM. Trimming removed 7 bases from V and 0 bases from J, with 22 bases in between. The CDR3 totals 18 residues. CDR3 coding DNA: TGTGCCAGCACCTCGAGGTCTGCGTGGGTATTAGCCAAAAACATTCAGTACTTC. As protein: CASTSRSAWVLAKNIQYF.

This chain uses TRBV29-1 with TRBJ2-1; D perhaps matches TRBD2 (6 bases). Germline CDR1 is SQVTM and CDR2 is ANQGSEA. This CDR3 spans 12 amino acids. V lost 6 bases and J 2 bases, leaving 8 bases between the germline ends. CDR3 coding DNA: TGCAGCGTGCGGGGAGCCTACAATGAGCAGTTCTTC. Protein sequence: CSVRGAYNEQFF.

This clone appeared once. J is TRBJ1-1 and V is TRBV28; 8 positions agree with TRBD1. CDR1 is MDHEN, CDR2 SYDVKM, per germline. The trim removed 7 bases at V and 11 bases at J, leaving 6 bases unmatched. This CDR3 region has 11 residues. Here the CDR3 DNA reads TGTGCCAGCATCTCTACAGGGGGGGCTTTCTTT. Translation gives CASISTGGAFF. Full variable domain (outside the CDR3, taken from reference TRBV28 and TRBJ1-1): DVKVTQSSRYLVKRTGEKVFLECVQDMDHENMFWYRQDPGLGLRLIYFSYDVKMKEKGDIPEGYSVSREKKERFSLILESASTNQTSMYLCASISTGGAFFGQGTRLTVV.

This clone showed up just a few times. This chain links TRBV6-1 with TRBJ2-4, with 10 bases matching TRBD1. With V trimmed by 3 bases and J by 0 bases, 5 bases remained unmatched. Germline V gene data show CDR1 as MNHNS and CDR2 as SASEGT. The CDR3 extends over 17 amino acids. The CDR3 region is CASSDPGQGEAKNIQYF. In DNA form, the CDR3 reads TGTGCCAGCAGTGACCCTGGACAGGGGGAAGCCAAAAACATTCAGTACTTC.

The CDR3 sequence: CASSVTGGHLTDTQYF. The CDR3, as DNA: TGTGCCAGCAGCGTCACAGGGGGCCACCTCACAGATACGCAGTATTTT. This chain joins TRBV13 and TRBJ2-3; 9 bases align to TRBD1. The CDR3 loop spans 16 amino acids. CDR1 PRHDT and CDR2 FYEKMQ come from the germline V gene (reference sequence). Unmatched junction bases numbered 8, after V lost 5 bases and J lost 2 bases.

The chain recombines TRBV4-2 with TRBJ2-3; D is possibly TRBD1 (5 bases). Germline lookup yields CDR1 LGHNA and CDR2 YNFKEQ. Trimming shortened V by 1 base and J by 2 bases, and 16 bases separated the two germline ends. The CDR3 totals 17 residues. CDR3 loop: CASSQGGARVNTDTQYF. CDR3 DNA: TGTGCCAGCAGCCAAGGTGGGGCCCGAGTCAACACAGATACGCAGTATTTT.

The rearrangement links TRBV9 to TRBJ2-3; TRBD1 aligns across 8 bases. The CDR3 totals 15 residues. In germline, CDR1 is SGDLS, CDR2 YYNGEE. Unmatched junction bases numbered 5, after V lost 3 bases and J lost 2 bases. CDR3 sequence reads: CASSETGANTDTQYF. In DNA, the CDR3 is TGTGCCAGCAGCGAGACAGGGGCGAACACAGATACGCAGTATTTT. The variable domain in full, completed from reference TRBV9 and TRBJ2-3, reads DSGVTQTPKHLITATGQRVTLRCSPRSGDLSVYWYQQSLDQGLQFLIQYYNGEERAKGNILERFSAQQFPDLHSELNLSSLELGDSALYFCASSETGANTDTQYFGPGTRLTVL.

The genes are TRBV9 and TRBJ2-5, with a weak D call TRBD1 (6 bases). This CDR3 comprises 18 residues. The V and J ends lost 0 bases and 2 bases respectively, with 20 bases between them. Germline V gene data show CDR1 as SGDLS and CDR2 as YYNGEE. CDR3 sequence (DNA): TGTGCCAGCAGCGTAGATACAGGGAATTGGCGGGTACAAGAGACCCAGTACTTC. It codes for CASSVDTGNWRVQETQYF.